This TCR beta chain was identified during a study of CD8 T cell repertoires and HIV-1 epitope variants. Study in general: Tested: three Gag epitope families, Nef HW9 and YT9.

The CDR3 contains 16 residues. V lost 5 bases and J lost 0; bases outside the gene matches: 6. Germline V CDR1 and CDR2: SGHNT, YENEEA. Turning to this clone: As yet, its antigen is unknown.

The protocol was immunoSEQ multiplex PCR, while the TCRdb copy is restricted to in-frame clones and leaves out a portion. This sample has about 6,200 clones, with 50% to 80% found just once. Sequenced sample: cultured CD8+ T cells derived from PBMCs. This sequence originates from a male donor with HIV. The chain carries TRBV11-3 and TRBJ2-1; the match to TRBD2 covers 8 bases. The CDR3: CASSPRGTSSYNEQFF. The CDR3 DNA follows: TGTGCCAGCAGCCCGCGCGGGACTAGCTCCTACAATGAGCAGTTCTTC.